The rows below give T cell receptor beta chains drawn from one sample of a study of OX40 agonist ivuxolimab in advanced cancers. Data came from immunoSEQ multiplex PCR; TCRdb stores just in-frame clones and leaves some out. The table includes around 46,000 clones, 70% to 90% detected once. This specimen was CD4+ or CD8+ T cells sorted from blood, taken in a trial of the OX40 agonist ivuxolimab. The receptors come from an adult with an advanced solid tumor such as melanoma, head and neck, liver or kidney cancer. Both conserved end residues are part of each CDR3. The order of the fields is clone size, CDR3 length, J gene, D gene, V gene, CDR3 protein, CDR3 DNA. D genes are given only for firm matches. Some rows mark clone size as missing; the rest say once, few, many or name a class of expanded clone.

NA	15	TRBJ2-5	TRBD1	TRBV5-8	CASSRGTGGIETQYF	TGTGCCAGCAGCAGGGGGACAGGGGGCATAGAGACCCAGTACTTC
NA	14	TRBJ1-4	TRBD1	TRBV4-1	CASTLGQGNEKLFF	TGCGCCAGCACTTTAGGACAGGGGAATGAAAAACTGTTTTTT
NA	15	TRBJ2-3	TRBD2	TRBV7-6	CASSLSSGSTDTQYF	TGTGCCAGCAGCTTATCTAGCGGGAGCACAGATACGCAGTATTTT
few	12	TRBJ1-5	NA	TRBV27	CGSGAYNQPQHF	TGTGGCTCCGGGGCGTACAATCAGCCCCAGCATTTT
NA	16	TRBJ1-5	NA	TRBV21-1	CASSTLQGRRNQPQHF	TGTGCCAGCAGCACCTTACAGGGGAGGCGCAATCAGCCCCAGCATTTT
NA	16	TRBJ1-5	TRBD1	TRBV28	CASSWTGQGANQPQHF	TGTGCCAGCAGTTGGACGGGGCAGGGGGCCAATCAGCCCCAGCATTTT
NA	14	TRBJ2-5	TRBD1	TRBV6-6	CASSWDRSQETQYF	TGTGCCAGCAGCTGGGACAGGTCCCAAGAGACCCAGTACTTC
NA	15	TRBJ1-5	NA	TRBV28	CASSSQGVSNQPQHF	TGTGCCAGCAGTTCCCAAGGGGTAAGCAATCAGCCCCAGCATTTT
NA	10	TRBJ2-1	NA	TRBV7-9	CASSLGERFF	TGTGCCAGCAGCTTAGGGGAGCGGTTCTTC
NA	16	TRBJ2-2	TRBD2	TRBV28	CASRSLGDYHTGELFF	TGTGCCAGCCGGTCCCTCGGGGACTACCACACCGGGGAGCTGTTTTTT
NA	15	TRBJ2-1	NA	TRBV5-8	CASSLRTSWADEQFF	TGTGCCAGCAGCTTGCGAACTAGCTGGGCCGATGAGCAGTTCTTC
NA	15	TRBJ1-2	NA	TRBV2	CASSESGGRSYGYTF	TGTGCCAGCAGTGAAAGCGGGGGGCGTTCGTATGGCTACACCTTC
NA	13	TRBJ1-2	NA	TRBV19	CASAGGNYYGYTF	TGTGCCAGCGCGGGGGGGAACTACTATGGCTACACCTTC
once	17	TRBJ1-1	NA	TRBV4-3	CASSQDLRGGAGSKAFF	TGCGCCAGCAGCCAAGATTTAAGGGGGGGGGCAGGATCCAAAGCTTTCTTT
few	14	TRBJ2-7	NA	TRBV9	CASSVADESYEQYF	TGTGCCAGCAGCGTAGCGGACGAATCCTACGAGCAGTACTTC
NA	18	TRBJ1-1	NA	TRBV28	CASSRTRDRYPFSAEAFF	TGTGCCAGCAGTCGTACCCGGGACCGGTATCCTTTTTCGGCTGAAGCTTTCTTT
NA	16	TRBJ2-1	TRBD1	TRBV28	CASSFVAGGSYNEQFF	TGTGCCAGCAGTTTTGTTGCAGGGGGTTCCTACAATGAGCAGTTCTTC
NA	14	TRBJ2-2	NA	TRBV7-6	CASSRGAPGGELFF	TGTGCCAGCAGCCGGGGGGCCCCAGGCGGGGAGCTGTTTTTT
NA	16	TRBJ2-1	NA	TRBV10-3	CAISDLEGRSYNEQFF	TGTGCCATCAGTGACTTGGAGGGGAGATCCTACAATGAGCAGTTCTTC
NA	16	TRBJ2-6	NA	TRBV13	CASSSGRLSGANVLTF	TGTGCCAGCAGTTCGGGACGCTTATCTGGGGCCAACGTCCTGACTTTC
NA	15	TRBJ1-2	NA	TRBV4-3	CASSQEPGQSYGYTF	TGCGCCAGCAGCCAAGAGCCTGGACAGAGCTATGGCTACACCTTC
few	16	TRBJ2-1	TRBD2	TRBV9	CASSVASGVVGNEQFF	TGTGCCAGCAGCGTAGCTAGCGGGGTGGTGGGCAATGAGCAGTTCTTC
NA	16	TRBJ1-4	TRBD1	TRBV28	CASSLPRQGTNEKLFF	TGTGCCAGCAGTTTACCCCGACAGGGGACTAATGAAAAACTGTTTTTT
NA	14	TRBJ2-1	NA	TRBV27	CASSLSALHNEQFF	TGTGCCAGCAGTTTATCGGCTCTCCACAATGAGCAGTTCTTC